The next 19 T cell receptor beta chains were all read from a single sample in a study of blood T cell repertoires in COVID-19. Repertoires were generated with immunoSEQ multiplex PCR, while TCRdb's copy carries only in-frame clones and drops some. Here the sample spans about 200,000 clones, roughly 87% being singletons. The sequencing sample was made of PBMCs or T cells enriched from blood (not recorded which). These receptors originate from a woman in her 30s who had recovered from COVID-19.

This chain links TRBV6-2 or TRBV6-3 with TRBJ2-7; 7 bases are a match to TRBD2. The CDR3 spans 14 residues. With 8 bases clipped from V and 6 bases from J, the junction kept 13 bases outside the gene matches. From germline, CDR1 is MNHEY and CDR2 SVGEGT. Here the CDR3 reads CASGPLAGASEQYF. Written as DNA, the CDR3 is TGTGCCAGCGGCCCTCTCGCGGGAGCAAGCGAGCAGTACTTC.

On this clone itself: Other DNA sequences in the sample encode the same CDR3. The rearrangement joins TRBV18 to TRBJ1-1, with 7 bases aligning to TRBD1. CDR1 is KGHSH, CDR2 LQKENI, per germline. J lost 1 base, V lost 3 bases, and 5 bases had no gene match. The CDR3 consists of 15 residues. CDR3 in DNA: TGTGCCAGCTCACCCCGTACAGGGGAGAACACTGAAGCTTTCTTT. Protein: CASSPRTGENTEAFF.

J is TRBJ2-1 and V is TRBV6-2 or TRBV6-3; D remains ambiguous. This CDR3 region has 15 residues. Germline CDR1 and CDR2: MNHEY and SVGEGT. The germline V and J ends were trimmed by 6 bases and 1 base, with 13 bases remaining between them. The CDR3 coding sequence is TGTGCCAGCAGCCCCTTGCTAGAGTCCTACAATGAGCAGTTCTTC. This codes for CASSPLLESYNEQFF.

The chain couples TRBV9 to TRBJ2-7; 11 nucleotides line up with TRBD1. This CDR3 has 15 residues. V lost 3 bases and J lost 4; bases outside the gene matches: 6. Germline assignment: CDR1 SGDLS and CDR2 YYNGEE. The DNA for the CDR3 is TGTGCCAGCAGCGACGGACAGGGGGCCCCGTACGAGCAGTACTTC. Translating it yields CASSDGQGAPYEQYF.

Only a few counts were recorded for this clone. V usage is TRBV19 and J usage is TRBJ1-5, with 7 positions matching TRBD1. The CDR3 is made up of 14 amino acids. Trimming cost V 1 base and J 7 bases; bases outside gene matches: 4. Looked up from germline, CDR1 is LNHDA and CDR2 is SQIVND (reference sequence). The CDR3 DNA reads as TGTGCCAGTAGTATAGGGGACAGCGGGCAGCCCCAGCATTTT. This translates into CASSIGDSGQPQHF.

The rearrangement uses TRBV7-9 and TRBJ1-2; the D is unclear. The CDR3 sequence is 13 residues long. The germline gives CDR1 SEHNR, CDR2 FQNEAQ (reference sequence). Trimming stripped 6 bases from V and 8 bases from J, with 16 bases between. The CDR3, as DNA: TGTGCCAGCAGGCACGTTGAGGTAATGGGCTACACCTTC. Amino acid sequence: CASRHVEVMGYTF.

This clone has only one observation. The V call is TRBV20-1, the J call TRBJ2-3; D unresolved. Germline V gene lookup returns CDR1 DFQATT and CDR2 SNEGSKA (reference sequence). V lost 4 bases to trimming and J lost 5 bases, with 7 bases between them. This CDR3 is built from 11 residues. The CDR3 sequence is CSATQLDTQYF. CDR3 coding DNA: TGCAGTGCTACCCAGTTAGATACGCAGTATTTT.

The chain recombines TRBV18 with TRBJ2-6; D remains ambiguous. Trimming stripped 3 bases from V and 2 bases from J, with 8 bases between. From germline, CDR1 is KGHSH and CDR2 LQKENI. This CDR3 has 15 amino acids. The CDR3 DNA is TGTGCCAGCTCACCGATTCGGGCTGGGGCCAACGTCCTGACTTTC. Translated: CASSPIRAGANVLTF.

This clone was seen a few times. The chain is built from TRBV12-3 or TRBV12-4 and TRBJ1-2; 9 nucleotides agree with TRBD1. This CDR3 contains 13 residues. V shed 7 bases, J shed 9 bases, and the junction held 9 bases outside the gene matches. The CDR3: CASNHGQGRSYTF. The CDR3 DNA reads as TGTGCCAGCAACCACGGACAGGGGAGGAGCTACACCTTC.

The V gene is TRBV4-1, the J gene TRBJ2-1; D possibly corresponds to TRBD2 (6 bases). There are 15 residues in the CDR3. The germline gives CDR1 MGHRA, CDR2 YSYEKL. V was pared by 1 base and J by 5 bases, with 12 bases between. The CDR3 sequence is CASSQATRRDNEQFF. CDR3 in DNA: TGCGCCAGCAGCCAAGCGACTAGACGGGACAATGAGCAGTTCTTC.

This clone was observed once. Here the CDR3 DNA reads TGCGCCAGCAGCCGAACAGTTACCTCTGGAAACACCATATATTTT. It translates to CASSRTVTSGNTIYF. V gene TRBV4-3 combines with J gene TRBJ1-3, with D hard to call. This CDR3 comprises 15 residues. The V gene's germline CDR1 is LGHNA and CDR2 YSLEER. The V end lost 4 bases, the J end lost 0 bases, and 10 bases lay between the germline ends.

The V call is TRBV27, the J call TRBJ1-2, with a weak D call TRBD1 (6 bases). CDR1 and CDR2 from the germline V gene are MNHEY and SMNVEV (reference sequence). CDR3 length equals 14 residues. Trimming removed 6 bases from V and 4 bases from J, with 15 bases in between. The CDR3 spells CASSLQGTLYGYTF. CDR3 DNA sequence: TGTGCCAGCAGCCTACAGGGAACACTCTATGGCTACACCTTC.

The V and J genes are TRBV9 and TRBJ2-5, with TRBD2 as a possible D gene (7 bases). CDR1 and CDR2 (germline): SGDLS, YYNGEE. This CDR3 spans 14 amino acids. The V end was cut by 6 bases, the J end by 5 bases, with 17 bases between. The CDR3 loop is CASTKGGGAETQYF. CDR3 coding DNA: TGTGCCAGCACCAAAGGGGGGGGCGCGGAGACCCAGTACTTC.

The chain carries TRBV9 and TRBJ2-3; 7 bases align to TRBD2. The J segment lost 1 base and the V segment lost 4 bases, leaving 6 bases of the junction unmatched. The CDR3 has 15 residues. Germline V gene lookup returns CDR1 SGDLS and CDR2 YYNGEE. The CDR3 sequence is CASSLPAGGTDTQYF. The CDR3 DNA reads TGTGCCAGCAGCCTTCCGGCGGGGGGCACAGATACGCAGTATTTT. Full variable domain (rest looked up from reference TRBV9 and TRBJ2-3): DSGVTQTPKHLITATGQRVTLRCSPRSGDLSVYWYQQSLDQGLQFLIQYYNGEERAKGNILERFSAQQFPDLHSELNLSSLELGDSALYFCASSLPAGGTDTQYFGPGTRLTVL.

The V gene is TRBV24-1, the J gene TRBJ1-2; 9 bases are shared with TRBD1. This CDR3 spans 16 amino acids. Germline V gives CDR1 KGHDR, CDR2 SFDVKD. The CDR3 is CAPRTPQGAELYGYTF. The CDR3 DNA reads TGTGCACCACGCACGCCACAGGGGGCAGAGCTCTATGGCTACACCTTC.

The chain is built from TRBV5-1 and TRBJ1-3, with D tentatively TRBD1 (5 bases). Trimming pared 4 bases from V and 3 bases from J, leaving 23 bases between. The CDR3 has 18 residues. Germline V gene sequence: CDR1 SGHRS, CDR2 YFSETQ. The CDR3 loop is CASSPGGDVGNYGNTIYF. The DNA for the CDR3 is TGCGCCAGCAGCCCTGGAGGGGACGTAGGGAATTATGGAAACACCATATATTTT.

This chain connects TRBV3-1 (or the pseudogene TRBV3-2) to TRBJ1-1; TRBD1 might be the D (6 bases). Germline values: CDR1 LGHDT, CDR2 YNNKEL (reference sequence). The CDR3 totals 13 residues. V was cut by 5 bases and J by 4 bases, with 11 bases left in between. CDR3 sequence: CASSYRVATEAFF. As DNA, the CDR3 is TGTGCCAGCAGCTACAGGGTGGCCACTGAAGCTTTCTTT.

The chain's CDR3 is CASSFRAGSYEQYF. CDR3 in DNA: TGTGCCAGCAGTTTTCGAGCGGGGTCCTACGAGCAGTACTTC. This chain joins TRBV28 and TRBJ2-7; TRBD2 aligns across 7 bases. CDR3 length: 14 residues. The germline CDR1 and CDR2 sequences are MDHEN and SYDVKM. V lost 3 bases to trimming and J lost 1 base; unmatched junction nucleotides: 3.

The rearrangement uses TRBV5-1 and TRBJ1-2, with 7 positions matching TRBD1. Germline values: CDR1 SGHRS, CDR2 YFSETQ. The CDR3 spans 13 residues. V was pared by 4 bases and J by 4 bases, with 4 bases of the junction left unmatched. In DNA, the CDR3 is TGCGCCAGCAGCATAGGGGGCACCTATGGCTACACCTTC. This encodes CASSIGGTYGYTF.